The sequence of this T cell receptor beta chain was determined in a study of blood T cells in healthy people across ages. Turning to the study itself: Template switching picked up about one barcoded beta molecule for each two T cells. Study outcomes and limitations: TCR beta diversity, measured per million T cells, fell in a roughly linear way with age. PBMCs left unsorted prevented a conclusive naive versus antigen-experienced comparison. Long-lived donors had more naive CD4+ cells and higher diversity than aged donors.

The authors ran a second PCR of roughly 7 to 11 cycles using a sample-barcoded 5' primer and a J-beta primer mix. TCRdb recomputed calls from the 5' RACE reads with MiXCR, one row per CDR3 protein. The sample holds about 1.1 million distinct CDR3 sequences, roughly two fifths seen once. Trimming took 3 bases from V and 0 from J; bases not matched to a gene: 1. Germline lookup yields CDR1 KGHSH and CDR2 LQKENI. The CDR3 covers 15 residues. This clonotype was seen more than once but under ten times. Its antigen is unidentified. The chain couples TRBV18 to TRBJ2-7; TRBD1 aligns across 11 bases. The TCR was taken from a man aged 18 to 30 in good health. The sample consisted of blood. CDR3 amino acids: CASSPGQGASYEQYF. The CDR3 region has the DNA TGTGCCAGCTCACCCGGACAGGGGGCCTCCTACGAGCAGTACTTC. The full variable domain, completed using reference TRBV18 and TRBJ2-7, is NAGVMQNPRHLVRRRGQEARLRCSPMKGHSHVYWYRQLPEEGLKFMVYLQKENIIDESGMPKERFSAEFPKEGPSILRIQQVVRGDSAAYFCASSPGQGASYEQYFGPGTRLTVT.